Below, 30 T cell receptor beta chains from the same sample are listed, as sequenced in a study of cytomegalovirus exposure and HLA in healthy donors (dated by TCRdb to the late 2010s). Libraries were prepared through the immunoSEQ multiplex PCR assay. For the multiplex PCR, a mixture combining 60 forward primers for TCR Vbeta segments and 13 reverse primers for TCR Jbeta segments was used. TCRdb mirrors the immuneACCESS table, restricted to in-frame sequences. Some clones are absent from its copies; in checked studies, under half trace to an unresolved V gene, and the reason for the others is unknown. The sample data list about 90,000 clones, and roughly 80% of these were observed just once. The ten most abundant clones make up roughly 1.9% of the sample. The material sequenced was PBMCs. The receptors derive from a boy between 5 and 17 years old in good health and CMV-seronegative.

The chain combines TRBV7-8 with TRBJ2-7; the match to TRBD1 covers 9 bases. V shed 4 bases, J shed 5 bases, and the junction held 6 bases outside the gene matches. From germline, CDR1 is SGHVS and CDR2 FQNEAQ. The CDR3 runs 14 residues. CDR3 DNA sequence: TGTGCCAGCAGCTCTCTCGGGACAGGGAACGAGCAGTACTTC. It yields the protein CASSSLGTGNEQYF.

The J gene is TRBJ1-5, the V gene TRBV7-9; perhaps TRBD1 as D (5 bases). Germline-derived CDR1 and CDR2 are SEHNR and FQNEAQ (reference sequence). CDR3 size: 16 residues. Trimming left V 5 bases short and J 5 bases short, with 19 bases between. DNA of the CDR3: TGTGCCAGCAGCCAACAGGACGGACGACAATATCAGCCCCAGCATTTT. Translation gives CASSQQDGRQYQPQHF. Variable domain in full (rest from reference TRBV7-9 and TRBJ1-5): DTGVSQNPRHKITKRGQNVTFRCDPISEHNRLYWYRQTLGQGPEFLTYFQNEAQLEKSRLLSDRFSAERPKGSFSTLEIQRTEQGDSAMYLCASSQQDGRQYQPQHFGDGTRLSIL.

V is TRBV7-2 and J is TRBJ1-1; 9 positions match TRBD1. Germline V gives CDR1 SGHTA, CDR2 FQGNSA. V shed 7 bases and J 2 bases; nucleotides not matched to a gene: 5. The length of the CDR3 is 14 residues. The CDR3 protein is CASTQGAGNTEAFF. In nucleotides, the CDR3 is TGTGCCAGCACACAGGGGGCGGGTAACACTGAAGCTTTCTTT.

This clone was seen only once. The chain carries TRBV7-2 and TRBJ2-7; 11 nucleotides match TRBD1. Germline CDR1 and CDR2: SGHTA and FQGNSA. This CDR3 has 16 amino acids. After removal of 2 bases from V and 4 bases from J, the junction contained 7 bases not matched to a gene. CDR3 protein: CASSLSMGQGVYEQYF. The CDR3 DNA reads TGTGCCAGCAGCTTATCTATGGGACAGGGGGTTTACGAGCAGTACTTC.

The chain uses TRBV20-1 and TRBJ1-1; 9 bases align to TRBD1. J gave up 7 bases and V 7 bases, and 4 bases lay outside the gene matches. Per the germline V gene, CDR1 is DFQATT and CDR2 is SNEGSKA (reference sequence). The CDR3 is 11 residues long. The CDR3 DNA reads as TGCAGTGGGACAGGGGTAGGTGAAGCTTTCTTT. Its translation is CSGTGVGEAFF.

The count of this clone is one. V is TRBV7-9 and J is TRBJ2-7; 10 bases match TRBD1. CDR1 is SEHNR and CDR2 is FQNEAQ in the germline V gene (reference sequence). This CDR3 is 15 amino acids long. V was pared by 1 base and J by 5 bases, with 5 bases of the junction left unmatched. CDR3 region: CASSLDGTGADEQYF. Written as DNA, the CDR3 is TGTGCCAGCAGCTTAGATGGGACAGGGGCTGACGAGCAGTACTTC.

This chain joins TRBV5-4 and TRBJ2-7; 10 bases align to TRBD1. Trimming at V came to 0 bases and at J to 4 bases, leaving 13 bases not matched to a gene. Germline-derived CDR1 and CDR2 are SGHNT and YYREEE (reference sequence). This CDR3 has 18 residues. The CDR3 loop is CASSLGTGGLGTKYEQYF. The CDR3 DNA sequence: TGTGCCAGCAGCTTGGGGACAGGGGGACTAGGGACAAAATACGAGCAGTACTTC.

CDR3 DNA sequence: TGCGCCAGCAGCCAAGACCCCAGGACACCGAACACTGAAGCTTTCTTT. It is translated as CASSQDPRTPNTEAFF. V gene TRBV4-3 combines with J gene TRBJ1-1, with D perhaps TRBD1 (5 bases). This CDR3 is built from 16 residues. V lost 0 bases, J lost 1 base, and 12 bases lay in between. The germline V gene encodes CDR1 LGHNA and CDR2 YSLEER.

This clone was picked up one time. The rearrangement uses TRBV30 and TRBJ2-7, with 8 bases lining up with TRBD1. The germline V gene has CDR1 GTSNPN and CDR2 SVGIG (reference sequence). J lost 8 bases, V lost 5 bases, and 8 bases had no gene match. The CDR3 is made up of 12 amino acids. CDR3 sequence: CAWEGQGVKQYF. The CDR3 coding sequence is TGTGCCTGGGAAGGACAGGGAGTGAAGCAGTACTTC. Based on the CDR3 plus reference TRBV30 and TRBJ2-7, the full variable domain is SQTIHQWPATLVQPVGSPLSLECTVEGTSNPNLYWYRQAAGRGLQLLFYSVGIGQISSEVPQNLSASRPQDRQFILSSKKLLLSDSGFYLCAWEGQGVKQYFGPGTRLTVT.

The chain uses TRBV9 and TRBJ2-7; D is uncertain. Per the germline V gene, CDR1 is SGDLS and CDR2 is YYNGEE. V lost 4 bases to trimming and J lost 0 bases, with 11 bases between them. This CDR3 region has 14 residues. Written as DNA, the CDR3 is TGTGCCAGCAGCCACGGCGGTAGCTCCTACGAGCAGTACTTC. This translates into CASSHGGSSYEQYF. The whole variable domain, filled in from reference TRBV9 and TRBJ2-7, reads DSGVTQTPKHLITATGQRVTLRCSPRSGDLSVYWYQQSLDQGLQFLIQYYNGEERAKGNILERFSAQQFPDLHSELNLSSLELGDSALYFCASSHGGSSYEQYFGPGTRLTVT.

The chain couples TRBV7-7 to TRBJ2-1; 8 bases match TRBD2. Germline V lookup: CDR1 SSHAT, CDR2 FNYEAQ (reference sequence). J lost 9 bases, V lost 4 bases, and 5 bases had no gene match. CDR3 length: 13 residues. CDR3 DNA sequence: TGTGCCAGCAGCTGGAGCGGGAGTGCTGAGCAGTTCTTC. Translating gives CASSWSGSAEQFF.

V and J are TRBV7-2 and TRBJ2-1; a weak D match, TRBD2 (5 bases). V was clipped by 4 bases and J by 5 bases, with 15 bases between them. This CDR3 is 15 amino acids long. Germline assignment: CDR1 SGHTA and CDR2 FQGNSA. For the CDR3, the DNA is TGTGCCAGCAGCTCACGGCTAGCTGCCCACAATGAGCAGTTCTTC. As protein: CASSSRLAAHNEQFF.

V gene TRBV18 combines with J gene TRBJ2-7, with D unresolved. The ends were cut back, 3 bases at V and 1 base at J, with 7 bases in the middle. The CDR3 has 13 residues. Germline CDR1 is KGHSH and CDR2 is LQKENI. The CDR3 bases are TGTGCCAGCTCACCGCAGGATTCCTACGAGCAGTACTTC. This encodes CASSPQDSYEQYF. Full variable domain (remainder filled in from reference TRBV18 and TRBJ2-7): NAGVMQNPRHLVRRRGQEARLRCSPMKGHSHVYWYRQLPEEGLKFMVYLQKENIIDESGMPKERFSAEFPKEGPSILRIQQVVRGDSAAYFCASSPQDSYEQYFGPGTRLTVT.

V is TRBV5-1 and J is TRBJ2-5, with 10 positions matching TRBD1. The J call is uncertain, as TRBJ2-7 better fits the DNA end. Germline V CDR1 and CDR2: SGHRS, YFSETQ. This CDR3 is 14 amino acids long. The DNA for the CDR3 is TGCGCCAGCAGGTCCGGGGACAGGGGAAACGAGCAGTACTTC. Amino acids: CASRSGDRGNEQYF.

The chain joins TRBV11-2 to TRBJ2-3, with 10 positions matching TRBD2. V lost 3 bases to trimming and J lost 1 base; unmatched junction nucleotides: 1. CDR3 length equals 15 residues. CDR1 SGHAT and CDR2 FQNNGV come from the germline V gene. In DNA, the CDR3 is TGTGCCAGCAGCTTTAGCGGGGGGCGCACAGATACGCAGTATTTT. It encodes CASSFSGGRTDTQYF.

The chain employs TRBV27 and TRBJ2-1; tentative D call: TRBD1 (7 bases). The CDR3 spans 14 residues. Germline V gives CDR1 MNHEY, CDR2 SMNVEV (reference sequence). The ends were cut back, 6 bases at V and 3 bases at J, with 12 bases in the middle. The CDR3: CASRGGGYYNEQFF. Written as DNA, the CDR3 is TGTGCCAGCAGAGGAGGGGGCTACTACAATGAGCAGTTCTTC.

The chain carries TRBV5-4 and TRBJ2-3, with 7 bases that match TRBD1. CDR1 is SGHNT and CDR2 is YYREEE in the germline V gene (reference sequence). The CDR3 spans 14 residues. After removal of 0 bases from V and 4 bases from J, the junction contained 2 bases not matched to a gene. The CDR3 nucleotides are TGTGCCAGCAGCTTGGCCAGGGGGTCAGATACGCAGTATTTT. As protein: CASSLARGSDTQYF. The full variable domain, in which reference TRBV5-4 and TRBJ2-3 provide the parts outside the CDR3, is ETGVTQSPTHLIKTRGQQVTLRCSSQSGHNTVSWYQQALGQGPQFIFQYYREEENGRGNFPPRFSGLQFPNYSSELNVNALELDDSALYLCASSLARGSDTQYFGPGTRLTVL.

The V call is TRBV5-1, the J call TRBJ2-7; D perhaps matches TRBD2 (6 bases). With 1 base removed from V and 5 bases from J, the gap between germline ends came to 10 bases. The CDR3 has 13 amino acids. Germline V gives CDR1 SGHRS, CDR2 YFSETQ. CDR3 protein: CASSLYAGNEQYF. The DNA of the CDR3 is TGCGCCAGCAGCTTGTACGCGGGGAACGAGCAGTACTTC.

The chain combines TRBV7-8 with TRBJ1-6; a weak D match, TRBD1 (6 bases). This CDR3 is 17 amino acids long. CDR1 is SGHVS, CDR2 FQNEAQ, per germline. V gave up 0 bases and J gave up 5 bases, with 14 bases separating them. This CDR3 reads CASSLARRTVNNSPLHF. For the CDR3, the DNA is TGTGCCAGCAGCTTAGCGCGCAGGACAGTCAATAATTCACCCCTCCACTTT.

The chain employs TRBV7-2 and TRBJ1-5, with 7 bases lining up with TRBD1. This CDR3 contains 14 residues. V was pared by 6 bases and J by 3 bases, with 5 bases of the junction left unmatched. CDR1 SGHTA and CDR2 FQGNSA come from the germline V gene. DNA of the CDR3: TGTGCCAGCAGGGAGACAGGGAACAATCAGCCCCAGCATTTT. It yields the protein CASRETGNNQPQHF.

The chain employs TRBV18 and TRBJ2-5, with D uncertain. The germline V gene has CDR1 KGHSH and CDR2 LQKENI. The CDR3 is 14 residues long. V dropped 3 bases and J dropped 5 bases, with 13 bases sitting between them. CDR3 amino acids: CASSPSHIQETQYF. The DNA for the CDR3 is TGTGCCAGCTCACCGTCCCACATTCAGGAGACCCAGTACTTC.

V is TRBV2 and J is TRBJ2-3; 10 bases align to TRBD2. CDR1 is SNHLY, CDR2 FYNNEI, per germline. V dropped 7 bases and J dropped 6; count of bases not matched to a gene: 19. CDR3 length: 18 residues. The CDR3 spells CASTLSIIPSGSRDTQYF. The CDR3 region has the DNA TGTGCCAGCACCCTATCCATTATTCCTAGCGGGAGCAGGGATACGCAGTATTTT.

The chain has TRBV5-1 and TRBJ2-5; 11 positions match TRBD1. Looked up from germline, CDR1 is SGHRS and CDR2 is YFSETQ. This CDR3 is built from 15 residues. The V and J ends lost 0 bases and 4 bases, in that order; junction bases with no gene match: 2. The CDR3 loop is CASSLAGTGGETQYF. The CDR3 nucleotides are TGCGCCAGCAGCTTGGCCGGGACAGGGGGAGAGACCCAGTACTTC.

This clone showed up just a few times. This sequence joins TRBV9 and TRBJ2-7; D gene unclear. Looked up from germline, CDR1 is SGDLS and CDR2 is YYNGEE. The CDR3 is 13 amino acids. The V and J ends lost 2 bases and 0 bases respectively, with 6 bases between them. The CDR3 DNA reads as TGTGCCAGCAGCGTGGGCACCTCCTACGAGCAGTACTTC. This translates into CASSVGTSYEQYF.

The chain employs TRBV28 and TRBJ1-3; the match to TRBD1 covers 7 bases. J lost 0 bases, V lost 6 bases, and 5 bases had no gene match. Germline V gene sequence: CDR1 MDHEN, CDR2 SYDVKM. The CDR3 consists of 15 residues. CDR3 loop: CASSSDRVSGNTIYF. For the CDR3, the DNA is TGTGCCAGCAGCTCAGACAGGGTCTCTGGAAACACCATATATTTT.

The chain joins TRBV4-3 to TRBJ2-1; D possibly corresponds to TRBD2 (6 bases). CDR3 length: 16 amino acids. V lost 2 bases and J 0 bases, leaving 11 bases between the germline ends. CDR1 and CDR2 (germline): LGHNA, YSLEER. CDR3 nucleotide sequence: TGCGCCAGCAGCCAAACGTTAGCGGCCTCCTACAATGAGCAGTTCTTC. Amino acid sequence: CASSQTLAASYNEQFF.

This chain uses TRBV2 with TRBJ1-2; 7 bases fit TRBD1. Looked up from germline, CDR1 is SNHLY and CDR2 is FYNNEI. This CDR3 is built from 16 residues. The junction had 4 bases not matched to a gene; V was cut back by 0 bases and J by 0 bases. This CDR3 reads CASSEAEGAPNYGYTF. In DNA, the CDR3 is TGTGCCAGCAGTGAAGCAGAGGGGGCCCCTAACTATGGCTACACCTTC. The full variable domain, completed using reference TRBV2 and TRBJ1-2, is EPEVTQTPSHQVTQMGQEVILRCVPISNHLYFYWYRQILGQKVEFLVSFYNNEISEKSEIFDDQFSVERPDGSNFTLKIRSTKLEDSAMYFCASSEAEGAPNYGYTFGSGTRLTVV.

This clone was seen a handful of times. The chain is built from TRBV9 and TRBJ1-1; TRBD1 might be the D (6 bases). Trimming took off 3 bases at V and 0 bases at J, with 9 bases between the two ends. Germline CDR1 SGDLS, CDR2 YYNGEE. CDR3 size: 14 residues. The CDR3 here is CASSAGVLNTEAFF. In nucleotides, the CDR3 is TGTGCCAGCAGCGCAGGGGTATTGAACACTGAAGCTTTCTTT.

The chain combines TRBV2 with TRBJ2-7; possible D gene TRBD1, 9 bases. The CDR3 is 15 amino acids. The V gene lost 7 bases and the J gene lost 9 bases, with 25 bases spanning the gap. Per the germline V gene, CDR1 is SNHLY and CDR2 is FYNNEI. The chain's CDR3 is CASNIRGGQGQWQYF. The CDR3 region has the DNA TGTGCCAGCAACATCCGGGGGGGACAGGGTCAGTGGCAGTACTTC.

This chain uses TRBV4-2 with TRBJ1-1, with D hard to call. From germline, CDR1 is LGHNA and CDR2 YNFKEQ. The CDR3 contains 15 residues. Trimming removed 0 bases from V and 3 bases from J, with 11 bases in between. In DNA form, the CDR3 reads TGTGCCAGCAGCCAAGACAGCGGATTTTACACTGAAGCTTTCTTT. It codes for CASSQDSGFYTEAFF.